A selection of T cell receptor beta chains follows, all from one sample in a study of response to subunit inactivated influenza vaccine. Via MiXCR, TCRdb re-called the RT-PCR reads, giving one row per CDR3 protein. The sample has around 850,000 distinct CDR3 sequences, about 18% seen once. Sequenced here: PBMCs from blood, sampled 5 days after vaccination. These receptors were obtained from a man aged 50 to 59 who received an inactivated influenza vaccine. Both conserved end residues are part of each CDR3. A D gene is named only where the DNA matches it firmly. Expanded clones get a size class; other rows say once, few or many, or leave the size out.

j_gene: TRBJ2-1; abundance: many; len: 11; d_gene: -; v_gene: TRBV20-1; CDR3nt: TGCAGTGGGGGGAACTACAATGAGCAGTTCTTC; CDR3aa: CSGGNYNEQFF
j_gene: TRBJ2-3; abundance: few; len: 14; d_gene: TRBD1; v_gene: TRBV12-3/TRBV12-4; CDR3nt: TGTGCCAGCAGAGACAGGGGGCCGATAGATACGCAGTATTTT; CDR3aa: CASRDRGPIDTQYF
j_gene: TRBJ2-1; abundance: -; len: 14; d_gene: -; v_gene: TRBV3-1; CDR3nt: TGTGCCAGCAGCCAAGATCGTGTCGGCAATGAGCAGTTCTTC; CDR3aa: CASSQDRVGNEQFF
j_gene: TRBJ2-1; abundance: many; len: 13; d_gene: TRBD1; v_gene: TRBV5-1; CDR3nt: TGCGCCAGCGGTAAACAGGGGGGCGATGAGCAGTTCTTC; CDR3aa: CASGKQGGDEQFF
j_gene: TRBJ2-7; abundance: many; len: 14; d_gene: -; v_gene: TRBV4-3; CDR3nt: TGCGCCAGCAGCCAAGATAGGGATTCCTACGAGCAGTACTTC; CDR3aa: CASSQDRDSYEQYF
j_gene: TRBJ2-1; abundance: many; len: 16; d_gene: TRBD2; v_gene: TRBV10-3; CDR3nt: TGTGCCATCAGTGTTCGGAGCGGGGGCCAATTAAATGAGCAGTTCTTC; CDR3aa: CAISVRSGGQLNEQFF
j_gene: TRBJ2-5; abundance: -; len: 13; d_gene: -; v_gene: TRBV7-7; CDR3nt: TGTGCCAGCTCCGCAGGGTTCGGCGAGACCCAGTACTTC; CDR3aa: CASSAGFGETQYF
j_gene: TRBJ2-7; abundance: few; len: 14; d_gene: TRBD1; v_gene: TRBV24-1; CDR3nt: TGTGCCACCAGAGACCGGGACAGGTCTGGCGAGCAGTACTTC; CDR3aa: CATRDRDRSGEQYF
j_gene: TRBJ2-1; abundance: -; len: 16; d_gene: TRBD2; v_gene: TRBV4-3; CDR3nt: TGCGCCAGCAGCCAAGAACTCGGGGGGTCCTACAATGAGCAGTTCTTC; CDR3aa: CASSQELGGSYNEQFF
j_gene: TRBJ2-1; abundance: -; len: 13; d_gene: -; v_gene: TRBV20-1; CDR3nt: TGCAGTGCTAGAGATCTAGGTCAGGGGGAGCAGTTCTTC; CDR3aa: CSARDLGQGEQFF
j_gene: TRBJ2-1; abundance: few; len: 15; d_gene: TRBD2; v_gene: TRBV5-6; CDR3nt: TGTGCCAGCAGCTCGGTAGCGGGAGTGAGCAATGAGCAGTTCTTC; CDR3aa: CASSSVAGVSNEQFF
j_gene: TRBJ2-7; abundance: -; len: 15; d_gene: -; v_gene: TRBV19; CDR3nt: TGTGCCAGTAGTATCCTGGGACATCAAGGTCACGAGCAGTACTTC; CDR3aa: CASSILGHQGHEQYF
j_gene: TRBJ2-7; abundance: -; len: 12; d_gene: -; v_gene: TRBV6-2/TRBV6-3; CDR3nt: TGTGCCAGCAGTACATCTCTCTACGAGCAGTACTTC; CDR3aa: CASSTSLYEQYF
j_gene: TRBJ2-7; abundance: few; len: 14; d_gene: TRBD1; v_gene: TRBV4-3; CDR3nt: TGCGCCAGCAGCCAAGTCGACAGGGGCTACGAGCAGTACTTC; CDR3aa: CASSQVDRGYEQYF